Sequencing of this TCR beta chain was carried out in a study of graft-versus-host responses after intestinal transplantation. Study context: The recipients all started with anti-thymocyte globulin induction and then took tacrolimus and steroids for around 3 years. Broader study findings: GvH clones occurred in recipient marrow; some first appeared in ileum or blood.

Comments on this clone: The antigen remains undetermined.

Data came from immunoSEQ multiplex PCR; TCRdb stores just in-frame clones and leaves some out. In the table there are fewer than 120,000 clones, around 93% of which are singletons. The V gene lost 5 bases and the J gene lost 5 bases, with 13 bases spanning the gap. Germline V lookup: CDR1 MNHEY, CDR2 SVGAGI. CDR3 length equals 13 residues. The specimen comprised unstimulated CD8+ T cells sorted from spleen or lymph node cells, sampled before intestinal transplant. The chain is built from TRBV6-5 and TRBJ2-7; D is perhaps TRBD1 or TRBD2 (5 bases each). The TCR comes from a human donor who received an intestinal transplant. This CDR3 reads CASSRGVRNEQYF. CDR3 nucleotides: TGTGCCAGCAGTAGGGGAGTACGCAACGAGCAGTACTTC.